This TCR beta chain was documented in a study of follicular helper T cells after annual influenza vaccination (dated by TCRdb to between 2016 and 2019). About the investigation overall: After each seasonal influenza vaccination, blood was collected on days 0, 7 and 28. To study recall of cTfh clones, some subjects were followed across successive annual vaccinations spanning the 2013-2014, 2014-2015 and 2015-2016 seasons. One week after vaccination, a second recruited cohort of 11 to 12 subjects (Table S1) displayed a similar ICOS+CD38+ cTfh response. Multi-year samples were obtained from about 6 subjects, with two vaccination seasons covered for a few subjects and three seasons covered for two subjects. The 2013-2014 samples were cryopreserved, while the 2015 samples were processed right after collection. The full study reports these points: Successive annual vaccinations recalled a recurring oligoclonal ICOS+CD38+ cTfh response that included tetramer and AIM influenza-specific clonotypes. ICOS+CD38+ cTfh clonality correlated with the frequency of that population, and its change correlated with the change in circulating plasmablast frequency. Day 7 ICOS+CD38+ clones were most often found later in ICOS-CD38- cTfh, suggesting that subset may serve as a memory reservoir. Because only about 8.5-20% of the analyzed cells gave productive TCRB sequences, there was no way to sample rare clonotypes.

The method behind the library was the immunoSEQ multiplex PCR assay. Adaptive Biotechnologies handled the TCRB amplification, library preparation, sequencing and preliminary bioinformatics at Survey level resolution. For TCRB sequencing, genomic DNA from the sorted cTfh populations was amplified by multiplex PCR. As for how the authors treated the data: In R, clonality was calculated as 1 minus the normalized Shannon entropy, and the Gini index was computed using the R package ineq. Overlap score was defined as the summed counts of shared sequences divided by the total counts of all sequences in both compared samples. Fisher's exact test, with an assumed theoretical repertoire of 10^7 TCRB sequences, was used to assess the significance of shared clonotypes. TCRdb limited this immuneACCESS table to in-frame rearrangements with V and J called. A share of clones is missing; checked studies link under half to unresolved V genes, and the rest is unexplained. V, J and clone size are taken as reported in that table, and D and trimming were inferred from the DNA itself. The sample yields 5,500 to 6,500 clones; over 75% were counted once. 1.1% of the sample is taken by the ten largest.

Of note for this clone: The clone's antigen remains unknown. Base qualities were left out, and no much larger clone turns up one base away.

The time point label for this specimen denotes: 2015-2016 season, pre-vaccination. TCRB sequencing was used to follow sorted CD4 subsets from the blood of adults before and after they were given the seasonal inactivated influenza vaccine (Fluvarix). To be eligible, subjects had to live in the community and must not have received influenza vaccine in the previous 6 months. Subjects were excluded for influenza vaccine contraindications, substance abuse, HIV/AIDS, active malignancy, immunomodulatory medication, or active illness such as respiratory infection. Between roughly 35 and 110 mL of blood was sampled per time point. Circulating Tfh were defined as non-naive CD4+CXCR5+PD-1+ cells and sorted into ICOS+CD38+ and ICOS-CD38- fractions. Either Ficoll-Paque PLUS or SepMate separation was used to isolate PBMC. Before DNA was extracted, the cell subsets were sorted from PBMC using a BD FACS Aria. The V end gives up 4 bases and the J end 5 bases, leaving 4 bases in the junction not matched to a gene. CDR1 and CDR2, per the germline V gene, are SGDLS and YYNGEE. Its CDR3 holds 13 amino acids, cysteine through phenylalanine. The kept DNA is CDR3 alone, 39 bases in frame from the first base.

This receptor was identified in an adult who received the influenza vaccine. Sequenced material: CXCR5+ CD38- circulating T follicular helper cells from blood, taken on the day of influenza vaccination. In light of the paper, this sample's cell subset or site label describes: circulating Tfh, non-naive CD4+CXCR5+PD-1+ (ICOS+CD38+ or ICOS-CD38-). The sequence links TRBV9 to TRBJ2-5, with 8 junctional bases fitting TRBD1. The DNA sequence is as follows: TGTGCCAGCAGCCCGGACAGGGCTGAGACCCAGTACTTC. This gives the protein CASSPDRAETQYF.